A selection of T cell receptor beta chains follows, all from one sample in a study of blood T cell repertoires in COVID-19. Clones were sequenced by immunoSEQ multiplex PCR, and TCRdb holds only the in-frame ones, with some missing. Of more than 200,000 clones detected, around 88% appear once; the ten largest clones hold around 1.8%. The sequenced sample was peripheral blood. The origin of the receptors is a man aged 25 to 40 with active or convalescent COVID-19. Both conserved end residues are part of each CDR3. Fields, in order: CDR3 DNA, CDR3 protein, J gene, V gene, D gene, clone size. A D gene is named only where the DNA matches it firmly. Clone size is shown for a subset of rows, as once, few, many or a class of expanded clone.

CDR3nt: TGTGCCACCAGCCAAGACGGGGGGTACAATCAGCCCCAGCATTTT; CDR3aa: CATSQDGGYNQPQHF; j_gene: TRBJ1-5; v_gene: TRBV15; d_gene: NA; abundance: NA
CDR3nt: TGTGCCAGCAGCTTTATGAGGGTGGCTAATGAAAAACTGTTTTTT; CDR3aa: CASSFMRVANEKLFF; j_gene: TRBJ1-4; v_gene: TRBV7-8; d_gene: NA; abundance: once
CDR3nt: TGTGCCAGTAGTCCGCCTGCGATCGTCGGCTACACCTTC; CDR3aa: CASSPPAIVGYTF; j_gene: TRBJ1-2; v_gene: TRBV19; d_gene: NA; abundance: NA
CDR3nt: TGTGCCACCTCTGAGACAGGGGGCATGAACACTGAAGCTTTCTTT; CDR3aa: CATSETGGMNTEAFF; j_gene: TRBJ1-1; v_gene: TRBV15; d_gene: TRBD1; abundance: few
CDR3nt: TGCGCCAGCAGCTTGGACGGGGTCCAAGAGACCCAGTACTTC; CDR3aa: CASSLDGVQETQYF; j_gene: TRBJ2-5; v_gene: TRBV5-1; d_gene: NA; abundance: NA
CDR3nt: TGTGCCATCAGTGGTACCGGGACAGGGGGGACTGGCTACACCTTC; CDR3aa: CAISGTGTGGTGYTF; j_gene: TRBJ1-2; v_gene: TRBV10-3; d_gene: TRBD1; abundance: NA
CDR3nt: TGCAGCGTTGAAGACGCGGGACAGGTCTACGAGCAGTACTTC; CDR3aa: CSVEDAGQVYEQYF; j_gene: TRBJ2-7; v_gene: TRBV29-1; d_gene: TRBD1; abundance: once
CDR3nt: TGCGCCAGCAGGGGGGGTACTGGAAACACCATATATTTT; CDR3aa: CASRGGTGNTIYF; j_gene: TRBJ1-3; v_gene: TRBV5-1; d_gene: NA; abundance: NA
CDR3nt: TGTGCCAGCAGCATGGGGCGGAGCCTCGAAGCTTTCTTT; CDR3aa: CASSMGRSLEAFF; j_gene: TRBJ1-1; v_gene: TRBV21-1; d_gene: NA; abundance: NA
CDR3nt: TGTGCCAGCAGCTCCAACACTAATTCACCCCTCCACTTT; CDR3aa: CASSSNTNSPLHF; j_gene: TRBJ1-6; v_gene: TRBV7-2; d_gene: NA; abundance: NA
CDR3nt: TGTGCCATCAGTGAGTCTCACAGCTACGAGCAGTACTTC; CDR3aa: CAISESHSYEQYF; j_gene: TRBJ2-7; v_gene: TRBV10-3; d_gene: NA; abundance: NA
CDR3nt: TGCGCCAGCAGCTTGGTTATGGACAGGGCGAACACCGGGGAGCTGTTTTTT; CDR3aa: CASSLVMDRANTGELFF; j_gene: TRBJ2-2; v_gene: TRBV5-1; d_gene: TRBD1; abundance: NA
CDR3nt: TGTGCCAGCAGCCCGAGTCCGAGCGGGGGCGGTGAGACGGATACGCAGTATTTT; CDR3aa: CASSPSPSGGGETDTQYF; j_gene: TRBJ2-3; v_gene: TRBV5-4; d_gene: TRBD2; abundance: NA
CDR3nt: TGTGCCAGCAGCGGGAGCAGCAGTGTCGTGGGTGGCTACACCTTC; CDR3aa: CASSGSSSVVGGYTF; j_gene: TRBJ1-2; v_gene: TRBV4-2; d_gene: NA; abundance: NA
CDR3nt: TGTGCCAGCAAGGGACAGGGAGTAGGTGGCTACACCTTC; CDR3aa: CASKGQGVGGYTF; j_gene: TRBJ1-2; v_gene: TRBV5-6; d_gene: TRBD1; abundance: NA
CDR3nt: TGCGCCAGCAGCTTGGTGCCTCAGGGGGCGGCTGGAAACACCATATATTTT; CDR3aa: CASSLVPQGAAGNTIYF; j_gene: TRBJ1-3; v_gene: TRBV5-1; d_gene: TRBD1; abundance: NA
CDR3nt: TGTGCCTGGAGTGTTTCAGATTACTATGGCTACACCTTC; CDR3aa: CAWSVSDYYGYTF; j_gene: TRBJ1-2; v_gene: TRBV30; d_gene: NA; abundance: NA
CDR3nt: TGTGCCAGCAGTATCGGGACAGGCATTGGAAACACCATATATTTT; CDR3aa: CASSIGTGIGNTIYF; j_gene: TRBJ1-3; v_gene: TRBV27; d_gene: TRBD1; abundance: NA
CDR3nt: TGTGCCAGCAGCAGGGGAGCCGGTGAAAAACTGTTTTTT; CDR3aa: CASSRGAGEKLFF; j_gene: TRBJ1-4; v_gene: TRBV6-5; d_gene: NA; abundance: NA
CDR3nt: TGTGCCAGCAGTGACAGGGAAGGGGATGGCTACACCTTC; CDR3aa: CASSDREGDGYTF; j_gene: TRBJ1-2; v_gene: TRBV6-2/TRBV6-3; d_gene: TRBD1; abundance: NA
CDR3nt: TGTGCCAGCAGCTTAGCCGGGAACTCCTACGAGCAGTACTTC; CDR3aa: CASSLAGNSYEQYF; j_gene: TRBJ2-7; v_gene: TRBV13; d_gene: NA; abundance: NA
CDR3nt: TGTGCCAGCAGTGAGACAGGGACCGGGGAGCTGTTTTTT; CDR3aa: CASSETGTGELFF; j_gene: TRBJ2-2; v_gene: TRBV25-1; d_gene: TRBD1; abundance: NA
CDR3nt: TGTGCCAGCACCCCAAACGGGAACAACTATGGCTACACCTTC; CDR3aa: CASTPNGNNYGYTF; j_gene: TRBJ1-2; v_gene: TRBV25-1; d_gene: NA; abundance: NA
CDR3nt: TGTGCCAGCAGCCGCCCGTCGGGGTCGCAGTATTTT; CDR3aa: CASSRPSGSQYF; j_gene: TRBJ2-3; v_gene: TRBV7-2; d_gene: NA; abundance: NA
CDR3nt: TGTGCCAGCAGCCAAGAGGGCGGGGCTGTTGCTCAGCCCCAGCATTTT; CDR3aa: CASSQEGGAVAQPQHF; j_gene: TRBJ1-5; v_gene: TRBV4-2; d_gene: NA; abundance: NA
CDR3nt: TGTGCCAGCAGCACCGCGGGACAGGGGAGAATCTACTCACCCCTCCACTTT; CDR3aa: CASSTAGQGRIYSPLHF; j_gene: TRBJ1-6; v_gene: TRBV11-2; d_gene: TRBD1; abundance: NA
CDR3nt: TGCGCCAGCAGCCCAGGCGGGACTAGCGGGGAAAATGAGCAGTTCTTC; CDR3aa: CASSPGGTSGENEQFF; j_gene: TRBJ2-1; v_gene: TRBV5-1; d_gene: TRBD2; abundance: once
CDR3nt: TGTGCCAGCAGATTATCCCTATATTACGAGCAGTACTTC; CDR3aa: CASRLSLYYEQYF; j_gene: TRBJ2-7; v_gene: TRBV13; d_gene: NA; abundance: NA
CDR3nt: TGTGCCAGCAGCTTTTGCTTAGCGGGGTCCTACGAGCAGTACTTC; CDR3aa: CASSFCLAGSYEQYF; j_gene: TRBJ2-7; v_gene: TRBV12-1; d_gene: NA; abundance: NA
CDR3nt: TGTGCCAGCAGCTTAACTGGGGGCCCCCTAGATACGCAGTATTTT; CDR3aa: CASSLTGGPLDTQYF; j_gene: TRBJ2-3; v_gene: TRBV7-2; d_gene: NA; abundance: NA
CDR3nt: TGTGCCAGCAGCTCTCCGGGACAGGGCTACAATGAGCAGTTCTTC; CDR3aa: CASSSPGQGYNEQFF; j_gene: TRBJ2-1; v_gene: TRBV11-1; d_gene: TRBD1; abundance: NA
CDR3nt: TGCGCCAGCAGTGAGGGCAGGGGCACTGAAGCTTTCTTT; CDR3aa: CASSEGRGTEAFF; j_gene: TRBJ1-1; v_gene: TRBV10-2; d_gene: NA; abundance: NA
CDR3nt: TGTGCCAGCAGTTCTGATCGGGGGACGCAGTATTTT; CDR3aa: CASSSDRGTQYF; j_gene: TRBJ2-3; v_gene: TRBV12-3/TRBV12-4; d_gene: NA; abundance: NA
CDR3nt: TGTGCCAGCAGCCCTCGTCGGGGGGACCCTGAAGCTTTCTTT; CDR3aa: CASSPRRGDPEAFF; j_gene: TRBJ1-1; v_gene: TRBV11-2; d_gene: NA; abundance: NA
CDR3nt: TGTGCCAGCAGCTTTTCAGAGGGTGGGAGCAATCAGCCCCAGCATTTT; CDR3aa: CASSFSEGGSNQPQHF; j_gene: TRBJ1-5; v_gene: TRBV7-9; d_gene: NA; abundance: NA
CDR3nt: TGCGCCAGCAGAAGTAAAGACGGACTCCCGCCACCGTACTTC; CDR3aa: CASRSKDGLPPPYF; j_gene: TRBJ2-5; v_gene: TRBV5-1; d_gene: NA; abundance: NA
CDR3nt: TGTGCCACCAGCAGAGAGGGCGCCTATGGCTACACCTTC; CDR3aa: CATSREGAYGYTF; j_gene: TRBJ1-2; v_gene: TRBV15; d_gene: NA; abundance: once
CDR3nt: TGCAGCGTTGATCAGGGGTCCTACAGCTCCTACAATGAGCAGTTCTTC; CDR3aa: CSVDQGSYSSYNEQFF; j_gene: TRBJ2-1; v_gene: TRBV29-1; d_gene: NA; abundance: NA
CDR3nt: TGTGCCAGCAGTTACGGGGCAGGAGGGATATATGGCTACACCTTC; CDR3aa: CASSYGAGGIYGYTF; j_gene: TRBJ1-2; v_gene: TRBV6-5; d_gene: NA; abundance: NA
CDR3nt: TGTGCCAGCAGCTTTCCGACAGGGGGAAACTATGGCTACACCTTC; CDR3aa: CASSFPTGGNYGYTF; j_gene: TRBJ1-2; v_gene: TRBV13; d_gene: TRBD1; abundance: NA
CDR3nt: TGTGCCAGCAACGGACAGTACGAGCAGTACTTC; CDR3aa: CASNGQYEQYF; j_gene: TRBJ2-7; v_gene: TRBV2; d_gene: NA; abundance: NA
CDR3nt: TGTGCCACTTCAGATCATGGTTGGGGCCGAGGCGGGGGGAACGAGCAGTACTTC; CDR3aa: CATSDHGWGRGGGNEQYF; j_gene: TRBJ2-7; v_gene: TRBV15; d_gene: TRBD2; abundance: NA
CDR3nt: TGTGCCAGCTCACCAGGGGGCGCCTCGGATGGCTACACCTTC; CDR3aa: CASSPGGASDGYTF; j_gene: TRBJ1-2; v_gene: TRBV18; d_gene: NA; abundance: once
CDR3nt: TGTGCCAGCAGAGAGGGACAGGATTTTAAAGCTTTCTTT; CDR3aa: CASREGQDFKAFF; j_gene: TRBJ1-1; v_gene: TRBV12-3/TRBV12-4; d_gene: TRBD1; abundance: few
CDR3nt: TGCGCCAGCAGGCGCGATGAAAAACTGTTTTTT; CDR3aa: CASRRDEKLFF; j_gene: TRBJ1-4; v_gene: TRBV4-1; d_gene: NA; abundance: NA
CDR3nt: TGCAGCGGACGGACTAGCGGGGCGGAGACCCAGTACTTC; CDR3aa: CSGRTSGAETQYF; j_gene: TRBJ2-5; v_gene: TRBV29-1; d_gene: TRBD2; abundance: NA